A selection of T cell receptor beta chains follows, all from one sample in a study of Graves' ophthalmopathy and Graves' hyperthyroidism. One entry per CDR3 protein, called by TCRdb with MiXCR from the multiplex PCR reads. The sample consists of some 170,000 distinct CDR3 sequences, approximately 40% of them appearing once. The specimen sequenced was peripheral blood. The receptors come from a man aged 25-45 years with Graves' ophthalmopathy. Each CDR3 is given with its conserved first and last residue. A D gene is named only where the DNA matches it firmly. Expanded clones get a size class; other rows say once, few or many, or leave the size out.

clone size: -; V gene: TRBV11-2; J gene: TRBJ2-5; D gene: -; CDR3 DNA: TGTGCCAGCAGCCCGTGGGGGGGCGAACAAGAGACCCAGTACTTC; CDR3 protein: CASSPWGGEQETQYF
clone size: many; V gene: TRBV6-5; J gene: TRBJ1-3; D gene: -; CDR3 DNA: TGTGCCAGCAGTTACTCGTCGGCTAGAACCCGAAACACCATATATTTT; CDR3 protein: CASSYSSARTRNTIYF
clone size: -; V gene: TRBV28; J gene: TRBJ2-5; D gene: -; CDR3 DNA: TGTGCCTCCCTGTCTAGCGTACAAGAGACCCAGTACTTC; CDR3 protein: CASLSSVQETQYF
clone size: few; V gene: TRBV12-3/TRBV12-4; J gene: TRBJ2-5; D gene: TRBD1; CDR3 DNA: TGTGCCAGCAGTTCTAGGGACAGGGAGTCCCAAGAGACCCAGTACTTC; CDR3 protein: CASSSRDRESQETQYF
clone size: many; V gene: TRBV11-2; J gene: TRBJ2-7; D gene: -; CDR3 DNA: TGTGCCAGCAGCTTAGACCCGACTAACTACGAGCAGTACTTC; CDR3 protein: CASSLDPTNYEQYF
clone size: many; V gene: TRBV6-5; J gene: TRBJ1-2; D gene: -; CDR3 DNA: TGTGCCAGCAGCCAACAGGGATTGGGCTATGGCTACACCTTC; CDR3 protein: CASSQQGLGYGYTF
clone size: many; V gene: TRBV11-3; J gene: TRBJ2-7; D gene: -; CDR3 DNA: TGTGCCAGCAGCTCGAGGACCCAAGCGGGGCAGTACTTC; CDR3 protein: CASSSRTQAGQYF
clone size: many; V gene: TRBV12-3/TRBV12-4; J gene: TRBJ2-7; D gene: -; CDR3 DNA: TGTGCCAGCAGTTTAAAGATGGCTTTGAGCTCCTACGAGCAGTACTTC; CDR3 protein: CASSLKMALSSYEQYF
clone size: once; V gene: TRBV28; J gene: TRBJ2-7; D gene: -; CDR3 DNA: TGTGCCAGCAGTTTTAATCCAGGGGAGGGCGAGCAGTACTTC; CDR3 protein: CASSFNPGEGEQYF
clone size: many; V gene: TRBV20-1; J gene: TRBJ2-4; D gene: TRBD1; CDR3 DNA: TGCAGTGCGTTCAAGACAGGGACCAAAAACATTCAGTACTTC; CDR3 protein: CSAFKTGTKNIQYF
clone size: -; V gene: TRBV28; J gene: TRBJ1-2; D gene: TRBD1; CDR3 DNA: TGTGCCAGCCGTCCGGGACAGCCATATGGCTACACCTTC; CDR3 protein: CASRPGQPYGYTF
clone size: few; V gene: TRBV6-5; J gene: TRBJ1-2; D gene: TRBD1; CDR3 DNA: TGTGCCAGCAGTTCTTTAACGACAGGGGGTAACTATGGCTACACCTTC; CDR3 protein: CASSSLTTGGNYGYTF
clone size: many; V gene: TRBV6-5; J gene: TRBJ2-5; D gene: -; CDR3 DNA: TGTGCCAGCAGTTTAAAAACGAACCAAGAGACCCAGTACTTC; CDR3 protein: CASSLKTNQETQYF
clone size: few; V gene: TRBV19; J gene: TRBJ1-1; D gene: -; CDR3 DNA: TGTGCCAGTAGTATCGGCGGGGTTGAGGCTTTCTTT; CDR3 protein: CASSIGGVEAFF
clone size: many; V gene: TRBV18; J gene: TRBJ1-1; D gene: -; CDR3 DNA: TGTGCCAGCTCACCAGGGTCTAACACTGAAGCTTTCTTT; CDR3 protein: CASSPGSNTEAFF
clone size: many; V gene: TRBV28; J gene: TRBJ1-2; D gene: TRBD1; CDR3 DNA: TGTGCCAGCAGTTTCCGACCCAGGACAGGGATCTATGGCTACACCTTC; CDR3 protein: CASSFRPRTGIYGYTF
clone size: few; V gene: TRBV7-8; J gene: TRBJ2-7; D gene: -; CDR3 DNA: TGTGCCAGCAGCTTAGTTATTATGATTGGGGACAAGAACTACGAGCAGTACTTC; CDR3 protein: CASSLVIMIGDKNYEQYF
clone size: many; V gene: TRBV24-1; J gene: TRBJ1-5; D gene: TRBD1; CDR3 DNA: TGTGCCACCAGTGATTCGGGACAGGGGTCCTATCAGCCCCAGCATTTT; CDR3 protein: CATSDSGQGSYQPQHF
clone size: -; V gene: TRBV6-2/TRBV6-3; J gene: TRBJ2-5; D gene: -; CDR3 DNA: TGTGCCAGCAGCTCCCGGATCACTCAGAGGGAGACCCAGTACTTC; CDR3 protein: CASSSRITQRETQYF
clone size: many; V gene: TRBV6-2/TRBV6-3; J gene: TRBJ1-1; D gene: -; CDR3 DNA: TGTGCCAGCAGACAGGGACGGATGAACACTGAAGCTTTCTTT; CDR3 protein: CASRQGRMNTEAFF
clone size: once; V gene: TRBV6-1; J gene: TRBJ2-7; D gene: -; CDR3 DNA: TGTGCCAGCAACCCACAGCCATCCTACGAGCAGTACTTC; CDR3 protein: CASNPQPSYEQYF
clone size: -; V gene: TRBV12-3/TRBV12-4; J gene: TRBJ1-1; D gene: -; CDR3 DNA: TGTGCCAGCAGTAGACTGGCAGGGGCGGCCACTGAAGCTTTCTTT; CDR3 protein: CASSRLAGAATEAFF